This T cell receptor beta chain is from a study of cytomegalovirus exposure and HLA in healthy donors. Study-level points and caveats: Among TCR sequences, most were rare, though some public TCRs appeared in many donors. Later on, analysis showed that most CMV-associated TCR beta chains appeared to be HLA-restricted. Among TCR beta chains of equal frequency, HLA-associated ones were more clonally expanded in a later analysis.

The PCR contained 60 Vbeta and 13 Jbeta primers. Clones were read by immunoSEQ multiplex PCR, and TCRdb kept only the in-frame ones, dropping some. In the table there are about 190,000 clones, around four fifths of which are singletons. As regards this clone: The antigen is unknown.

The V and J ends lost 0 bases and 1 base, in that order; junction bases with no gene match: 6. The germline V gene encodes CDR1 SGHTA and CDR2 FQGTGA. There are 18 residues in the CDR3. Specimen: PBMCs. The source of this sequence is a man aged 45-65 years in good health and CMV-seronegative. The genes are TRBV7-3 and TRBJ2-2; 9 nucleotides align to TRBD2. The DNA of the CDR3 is TGTGCCAGCAGCTTAACTAGGGAGACTAGCGGGAACACCGGGGAGCTGTTTTTT. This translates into CASSLTRETSGNTGELFF.